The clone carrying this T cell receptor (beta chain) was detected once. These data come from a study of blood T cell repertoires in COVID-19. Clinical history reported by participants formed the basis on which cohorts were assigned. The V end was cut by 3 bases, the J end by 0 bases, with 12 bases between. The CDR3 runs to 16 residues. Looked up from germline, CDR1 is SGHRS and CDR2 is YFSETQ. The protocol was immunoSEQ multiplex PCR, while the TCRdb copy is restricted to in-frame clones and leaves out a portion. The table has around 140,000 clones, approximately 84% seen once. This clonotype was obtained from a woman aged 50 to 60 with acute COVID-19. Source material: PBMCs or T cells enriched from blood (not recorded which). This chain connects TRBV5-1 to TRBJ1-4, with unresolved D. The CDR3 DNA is TGCGCCAGCAGCTATTCGGGAGCTGCAACTAATGAAAAACTGTTTTTT. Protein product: CASSYSGAATNEKLFF.